This entry lists 30 T cell receptor beta chains sequenced from one sample in a study of T-cell reconstitution after alpha-beta-depleted transplantation in children. TCRbeta library preparation incorporated unique molecular identifiers. TCRdb redid the calling of the PCR reads with MiXCR, one entry per CDR3 protein. In the table there are hundreds of thousands of distinct CDR3 sequences, roughly 7.7% of which are singletons. This specimen consisted of PBMCs, mostly from graft donor cells, obtained 180 days after TCRalphabeta/CD19-depleted stem cell transplant. The receptor source for this set is a male patient younger than 18 who had a stem cell transplant for acute lymphoblastic leukemia, so the T cells may come from the graft donor.

This clonotype was recorded many times. V usage is TRBV3-1 and J usage is TRBJ2-2; 9 bases are a match to TRBD2. CDR3 length: 16 residues. Unmatched junction bases numbered 4, after V lost 5 bases and J lost 0 bases. From germline, CDR1 is LGHDT and CDR2 YNNKEL (reference sequence). The chain's CDR3 is CASSILAGANTGELFF. The CDR3 DNA sequence: TGTGCCAGCAGCATATTAGCGGGGGCGAACACCGGGGAGCTGTTTTTT.

As regards this clonotype: It may be a read error: a sequence one base away is much more abundant. The J gene is TRBJ2-1, the V gene TRBV7-9; D unclear. The CDR3 runs 15 residues. Germline V CDR1 and CDR2: SEHNR, FQNEAQ (reference sequence). CDR3 loop: CTSSLIRSSYNEQFF. The CDR3, as DNA: TGTACCAGCAGCTTAATTAGGAGCTCCTACAATGAGCAGTTCTTC.

The V and J genes are TRBV4-2 and TRBJ1-4; D not certain. This CDR3 contains 14 residues. V was shortened by 2 bases and J by 8 bases, with 12 bases between the two germline ends. From germline, CDR1 is LGHNA and CDR2 YNFKEQ. This CDR3 reads CASSQHGNDEKLFF. The CDR3, as DNA: TGTGCCAGCAGCCAACACGGGAATGACGAAAAACTGTTTTTT.

The rearrangement links TRBV6-4 to TRBJ2-7, with a weak D call TRBD1 (5 bases). The CDR3 sequence is 14 residues long. CDR1 and CDR2 (germline): MRHNA, SNTAGT. V dropped 3 bases and J dropped 1 base, with 10 bases sitting between them. The CDR3 nucleotides read TGTGCCAGCAGTGAGACAGCCAATTCCTACGAGCAGTACTTC. The encoded protein is CASSETANSYEQYF.

This clonotype was counted at least ten times. The chain combines TRBV20-1 with TRBJ2-7; 13 bases are shared with TRBD2. There are 14 residues in the CDR3. CDR1 and CDR2 from the germline V gene are DFQATT and SNEGSKA (reference sequence). Losses at the gene ends were 1 base for V and 5 bases for J; bases not matched to a gene: 2. In DNA, the CDR3 is TGCAGTGCTAGAGGGACTAGCGGGAGAAACGAGCAGTACTTC. It yields the protein CSARGTSGRNEQYF.

This clonotype was counted many times. This chain connects TRBV19 to TRBJ2-3; D unclear. Trimming left V 8 bases short and J 2 bases short, with 11 bases between. This CDR3 comprises 13 residues. Germline V lookup: CDR1 LNHDA, CDR2 SQIVND (reference sequence). CDR3 DNA: TGTGCCAGTTCAACAGAGCACACAGATACGCAGTATTTT. This translates into CASSTEHTDTQYF.

This clonotype was seen many times. The rearrangement joins TRBV5-1 to TRBJ2-4; D may be TRBD2 (6 bases). The germline V and J ends were trimmed by 4 bases and 7 bases, with 12 bases remaining between them. The germline V gene encodes CDR1 SGHRS and CDR2 YFSETQ. The CDR3 covers 13 residues. CDR3: CASSRDGGNIQYF. The CDR3 bases are TGCGCCAGCAGCCGTGACGGAGGGAACATTCAGTACTTC.

This clonotype was seen many times. This sequence joins TRBV27 and TRBJ1-2; possible D gene TRBD1, 5 bases. Germline V lookup: CDR1 MNHEY, CDR2 SMNVEV (reference sequence). The CDR3 is 17 amino acids. V was pared by 1 base and J by 0 bases, with 15 bases between. The CDR3 bases are TGTGCCAGCAGTTTATTTGGGGCCATTTCCTCTAACTATGGCTACACCTTC. Protein: CASSLFGAISSNYGYTF.

This clonotype was seen at least ten times. This sequence joins TRBV7-7 and TRBJ2-2, with D unresolved. Germline V gene data show CDR1 as SSHAT and CDR2 as FNYEAQ (reference sequence). This CDR3 spans 14 amino acids. V lost 2 bases and J lost 0, with 4 bases in between. Here the CDR3 reads CASSLTPNTGELFF. CDR3 DNA: TGTGCCAGCAGCTTAACACCGAACACCGGGGAGCTGTTTTTT.

There are many counts of this clonotype. The genes are TRBV9 and TRBJ2-3; 13 positions match TRBD2. The CDR3 covers 18 residues. Per germline, CDR1 SGDLS and CDR2 YYNGEE. V lost 0 bases, J lost 4 bases, and 8 bases stayed unmatched. The CDR3 nucleotides are TGTGCCAGCAGCGTAGGACTAGCGGGGGGTCCCTGGCCAGATACGCAGTATTTT. This translates into CASSVGLAGGPWPDTQYF.

This clonotype has only a few counts. The J gene is TRBJ1-1, the V gene TRBV11-2, with 7 bases fitting TRBD1. The CDR3 is 13 amino acids. Trimming at V came to 5 bases and at J to 3 bases, leaving 3 bases not matched to a gene. The V gene's germline CDR1 is SGHAT and CDR2 FQNNGV. CDR3 nucleotide sequence: TGTGCCAGCAGCCAGGGGGGATACACTGAAGCTTTCTTT. Translating gives CASSQGGYTEAFF.

In its sample, this clonotype was seen many times. The chain has TRBV7-8 and TRBJ2-7; possibly TRBD1 for D (6 bases). This CDR3 contains 14 residues. Germline V lookup: CDR1 SGHVS, CDR2 FQNEAQ. The V gene lost 5 bases and the J gene lost 0 bases, with 11 bases spanning the gap. This CDR3 is CASSARDTSYEQYF. The CDR3 DNA reads TGTGCCAGCAGCGCCCGGGACACCTCCTACGAGCAGTACTTC.

With respect to this clonotype: This may be a read error, as it is one base from a much larger clone. The chain recombines TRBV12-3 or TRBV12-4 with TRBJ2-3; 10 positions agree with TRBD1. The CDR3 has 19 residues. In DNA form, the CDR3 reads TGTACCAGCAGTTTAGTGTGGATCTCCGGGACAGGGGTCCCAGATACGCAGTATTTT. Its protein product is CTSSLVWISGTGVPDTQYF.

This clonotype came up many times. The CDR3 region is CASRANRDSAYEQYF. The CDR3 DNA reads TGCGCCAGCCGAGCGAACCGGGACTCCGCCTACGAGCAGTACTTC. This chain joins TRBV5-1 and TRBJ2-7, with D perhaps TRBD2 (6 bases). Per the germline V gene, CDR1 is SGHRS and CDR2 is YFSETQ. The CDR3 has 15 amino acids. Deletions cut 7 bases from V and 2 bases from J, with 19 bases between.

The sample holds many counts of this clonotype. The rearrangement uses TRBV29-1 and TRBJ2-3, with TRBD1 matching 9 bases. CDR3 size: 16 residues. The V segment lost 1 base and the J segment 2 bases; nucleotides outside the gene matches: 7. The germline V gene has CDR1 SQVTM and CDR2 ANQGSEA. The CDR3 bases are TGCAGCGTTGAAGGCTCCGGGACAGGGCCCACAGATACGCAGTATTTT. Protein product: CSVEGSGTGPTDTQYF.

There are many counts of this clonotype. V and J are TRBV28 and TRBJ2-7; D is unresolved. The ends were cut back, 3 bases at V and 4 bases at J, with 13 bases in the middle. In germline, CDR1 is MDHEN, CDR2 SYDVKM. The CDR3 extends over 14 amino acids. The CDR3 coding sequence is TGTGCCAGCAGTTTTGCCCGGACGGAGTACGAGCAGTACTTC. Protein: CASSFARTEYEQYF.

This clonotype has a count of ten or more. This chain joins TRBV29-1 and TRBJ1-1; possibly TRBD1 for D (5 bases). The V gene's germline CDR1 is SQVTM and CDR2 ANQGSEA. V lost 3 bases, J lost 3 bases, and 11 bases lay in between. The CDR3 contains 13 residues. CDR3 DNA sequence: TGCAGCGTTGACTGGGGACGGGACACTGAAGCTTTCTTT. Protein product: CSVDWGRDTEAFF.

This clonotype was observed many times. The chain recombines TRBV27 with TRBJ1-5; D remains unclear. Trimming removed 6 bases at V and 4 bases at J, with 13 bases between. The CDR3 is 14 residues long. Germline V CDR1 and CDR2: MNHEY, SMNVEV (reference sequence). CDR3: CASSLGSGNQPQHF. DNA for the CDR3: TGTGCCAGCAGCTTAGGGTCGGGGAATCAGCCCCAGCATTTT.

The sample holds many counts of this clonotype. The CDR3 protein is CSVRKTNSGPSTDTQYF. The CDR3 nucleotides are TGCAGCGTTAGGAAAACTAATAGCGGGCCTTCAACAGATACGCAGTATTTT. V and J are TRBV29-1 and TRBJ2-3; 7 nucleotides match TRBD2. The V gene's germline CDR1 is SQVTM and CDR2 ANQGSEA. The CDR3 runs to 17 residues. Losses at the gene ends were 5 bases for V and 3 bases for J; bases not matched to a gene: 17.

Turning to this clonotype: This may stem from a read error, because a much larger clone lies one nucleotide away. This chain joins TRBV11-2 and TRBJ2-5; a possible D gene is TRBD2 (5 bases). CDR1 and CDR2 from the germline V gene are SGHAT and FQNNGV. This CDR3 has 17 amino acids. V was shortened by 3 bases and J by 5 bases, with 22 bases between the two germline ends. The CDR3 spells CASSFKPTREGWETQYF. For the CDR3, the DNA is TGTGCCAGCAGCTTTAAGCCGACCCGAGAGGGATGGGAGACCCAGTACTTC.

The sample holds a few counts of this clonotype. V gene TRBV20-1 combines with J gene TRBJ2-7, with TRBD2 matching over 12 bases. The CDR3 consists of 16 residues. Germline CDR1 is DFQATT and CDR2 is SNEGSKA (reference sequence). V lost 3 bases, J lost 3 bases, and 9 bases stayed unmatched. DNA for the CDR3: TGCAGTGCTAGTGGGGTGGCTAGCGGGAGGGACTACGAGCAGTACTTC. Residues: CSASGVASGRDYEQYF.

The V call is TRBV18, the J call TRBJ2-7; TRBD2 is a possible D gene (6 bases). With 11 bases removed from V and 4 bases from J, the gap between germline ends came to 36 bases. Germline V gene sequence: CDR1 KGHSH, CDR2 LQKENI. The CDR3 is 19 residues long. The CDR3 DNA reads as TGTGCCCTCTCACCACCGGTAGCTGGGACTTCCCAGGTGTTGTACGAGCAGTACTTC. This translates into CALSPPVAGTSQVLYEQYF.

This clonotype was recorded at least ten times. The rearrangement joins TRBV11-1 to TRBJ2-7, with 9 positions matching TRBD2. The junction had 6 bases not matched to a gene; V was cut back by 5 bases and J by 1 base. Germline CDR1 is SGHAT and CDR2 is FQDESV (reference sequence). CDR3 length: 15 residues. This CDR3 is CASSQTSGPSYEQYF. The CDR3 nucleotides are TGTGCCAGCAGCCAGACTAGCGGCCCATCCTACGAGCAGTACTTC.

In this sample, this clonotype turned up many times. The V call is TRBV7-9, the J call TRBJ2-1; D not certain. The CDR3 extends over 15 amino acids. CDR1 is SEHNR, CDR2 FQNEAQ, per germline (reference sequence). V was trimmed by 11 bases and J by 0 bases, leaving 17 bases between them. DNA for the CDR3: TGTGCCTTTGCCTCCTCGGGTAGCTCCTACAATGAGCAGTTCTTC. Translating it yields CAFASSGSSYNEQFF.

This clonotype appeared many times. This chain uses TRBV6-2 or TRBV6-3 with TRBJ2-5; D is unresolved. There are 14 residues in the CDR3. V dropped 4 bases and J dropped 1 base, with 10 bases sitting between them. Per the germline V gene, CDR1 is MNHEY and CDR2 is SVGEGT. The CDR3 protein is CASSFQRIQETQYF. CDR3 bases: TGTGCCAGCAGTTTCCAGCGTATCCAAGAGACCCAGTACTTC.

In this sample, this clonotype turned up many times. V and J are TRBV5-1 and TRBJ2-3; tentative D call: TRBD1 (5 bases). V was trimmed by 1 base and J by 6 bases, leaving 21 bases between them. Germline CDR1 reads SGHRS; CDR2 reads YFSETQ. This CDR3 contains 17 residues. The CDR3 loop reads CASSLLYGHRVEDTQYF. CDR3 sequence (DNA): TGCGCCAGCAGCTTGCTGTACGGACACCGAGTTGAGGATACGCAGTATTTT. Full variable domain (rest looked up from reference TRBV5-1 and TRBJ2-3): KAGVTQTPRYLIKTRGQQVTLSCSPISGHRSVSWYQQTPGQGLQFLFEYFSETQRNKGNFPGRFSGRQFSNSRSEMNVSTLELGDSALYLCASSLLYGHRVEDTQYFGPGTRLTVL.

In its sample, this clonotype was seen many times. This chain connects TRBV20-1 to TRBJ2-2; D unclear. Germline-derived CDR1 and CDR2 are DFQATT and SNEGSKA (reference sequence). V was shortened by 0 bases and J by 2 bases, with 7 bases between the two germline ends. CDR3 length: 14 residues. Here the CDR3 DNA reads TGCAGTGCTAGAGATCGAAGCAACACCGGGGAGCTGTTTTTT. Translating gives CSARDRSNTGELFF.

There are many counts of this clonotype. The gene calls are TRBV4-1 and TRBJ1-4, with unresolved D. The CDR3 covers 13 residues. In germline, CDR1 is MGHRA, CDR2 YSYEKL. The V gene lost 1 base and the J gene lost 7 bases, with 7 bases spanning the gap. The CDR3 loop is CASSQVRLEKLFF. The CDR3 coding sequence is TGCGCCAGCAGCCAAGTCAGACTTGAAAAACTGTTTTTT.

This clonotype was seen repeatedly, ten times or more. V is TRBV5-1 and J is TRBJ1-1; D possibly corresponds to TRBD1 (6 bases). CDR1 is SGHRS, CDR2 YFSETQ, per germline. Trimming cost V 2 bases and J 5 bases, with 7 bases left between them. The CDR3 consists of 12 residues. As DNA, the CDR3 is TGCGCCAGCAGCTTACAGGGAACTGAAGCTTTCTTT. This gives the protein CASSLQGTEAFF.

This clonotype was found many times. V usage is TRBV7-3 and J usage is TRBJ2-3; 9 nucleotides align to TRBD2. Germline V CDR1 and CDR2: SGHTA, FQGTGA. This CDR3 is built from 16 residues. V gave up 3 bases and J gave up 0 bases; unmatched junction bases: 4. CDR3 nucleotides: TGTGCCAGCAGCTTGGATAGCGGGGGTAGCACAGATACGCAGTATTTT. It specifies CASSLDSGGSTDTQYF.